The 11 T cell receptor beta chains below were found in one sample sequenced in a study of shared clonotypes between healthy human individuals. Naive CD8 cells were CD45RO-negative, positively selected for CCR7, excluding terminally differentiated effector memory CD45RA+ cells. This table comes from immunoSEQ multiplex PCR, and its TCRdb copy is limited to in-frame clones, with some not included. The sample records about 2.2 million clones, 93% being singletons. Sequences were obtained from naive CD8+ T cells from PBMCs. Receptors originate from a man aged 18 to 29 in good health. Some clones in this sample may be carry-over from other donors' samples.

Written as DNA, the CDR3 is TGCGCCAGCAGCCAAGCGTTTCCGGAGACCCAGTACTTC. It translates to CASSQAFPETQYF. This chain joins TRBV4-1 and TRBJ2-5; the D is unclear. CDR1 is MGHRA and CDR2 is YSYEKL in the germline V gene. The CDR3 runs 13 residues. The germline V and J ends were trimmed by 1 base and 5 bases, with 8 bases remaining between them.

With regard to this clone: Different DNA sequences within this sample yield the same CDR3. The chain employs TRBV19 and TRBJ2-3; 10 bases agree with TRBD2. V shed 2 bases, J shed 1 base, and the junction held 0 bases outside the gene matches. The CDR3 is 15 residues long. CDR1 is LNHDA and CDR2 is SQIVND in the germline V gene (reference sequence). The CDR3 DNA reads as TGTGCCAGTAGTATACTAGCGGGAGGCACAGATACGCAGTATTTT. The encoded protein is CASSILAGGTDTQYF.

This chain uses TRBV9 with TRBJ1-1, with unresolved D. This CDR3 is built from 14 residues. The germline V gene encodes CDR1 SGDLS and CDR2 YYNGEE. The V end was cut by 0 bases, the J end by 7 bases, with 13 bases between. CDR3 sequence reads: CASSVGFGEVEAFF. In DNA, the CDR3 is TGTGCCAGCAGCGTAGGGTTTGGCGAGGTTGAAGCTTTCTTT.

V gene TRBV15 combines with J gene TRBJ2-4; 10 nucleotides agree with TRBD1. The germline CDR1 and CDR2 sequences are LNHNV and YYDKDF (reference sequence). This CDR3 spans 16 amino acids. J was trimmed by 7 bases and V by 3 bases; bases with no gene match: 9. CDR3 in DNA: TGTGCCACCAGCAGGAGTAGGGACAGGGGAAGGAACATTCAGTACTTC. This translates into CATSRSRDRGRNIQYF.

The CDR3 DNA reads as TGTGCCAGTAGTAACCGGGACAGGGACGAGCAGTACTTC. Translation: CASSNRDRDEQYF. This rearrangement joins TRBV19 to TRBJ2-7; 9 positions agree with TRBD1. The V gene's germline CDR1 is LNHDA and CDR2 SQIVND (reference sequence). The CDR3 runs to 13 residues. With V trimmed by 4 bases and J by 5 bases, 3 bases remained unmatched.

The J gene is TRBJ2-3, the V gene TRBV7-9; D may be TRBD2 (6 bases). The CDR3 contains 16 residues. CDR1 SEHNR and CDR2 FQNEAQ come from the germline V gene (reference sequence). Trimming pared 1 base from V and 0 bases from J, leaving 11 bases between. CDR3 region: CASSLVRGLSTDTQYF. The CDR3 DNA follows: TGTGCCAGCAGCTTAGTACGGGGACTCAGCACAGATACGCAGTATTTT. Looking up the rest from reference TRBV7-9 and TRBJ2-3 gives the full variable domain: DTGVSQNPRHKITKRGQNVTFRCDPISEHNRLYWYRQTLGQGPEFLTYFQNEAQLEKSRLLSDRFSAERPKGSFSTLEIQRTEQGDSAMYLCASSLVRGLSTDTQYFGPGTRLTVL.

The chain is built from TRBV19 and TRBJ2-7; 8 positions match TRBD1. Germline lookup yields CDR1 LNHDA and CDR2 SQIVND (reference sequence). This CDR3 is 12 amino acids long. The trim removed 6 bases at V and 5 bases at J, leaving 3 bases unmatched. CDR3 amino acids: CASSHRGNEQYF. CDR3 sequence (DNA): TGTGCCAGTAGCCACAGGGGGAACGAGCAGTACTTC.

The chain employs TRBV28 and TRBJ2-7; maybe TRBD1 (5 bases). V lost 7 bases and J lost 7, with 8 bases in between. Germline lookup yields CDR1 MDHEN and CDR2 SYDVKM. This CDR3 is built from 10 residues. The CDR3 sequence is CASKRGEQYF. The CDR3 region has the DNA TGTGCCAGCAAAAGGGGAGAGCAGTACTTC.

This sequence joins TRBV9 and TRBJ1-2; D possibly corresponds to TRBD1 (5 bases). Per germline, CDR1 SGDLS and CDR2 YYNGEE. V lost 4 bases and J 5 bases, leaving 12 bases between the germline ends. The CDR3 totals 13 residues. The DNA of the CDR3 is TGTGCCAGCAGCCCCCGACAGACTTATGGCTACACCTTC. Protein sequence: CASSPRQTYGYTF. The whole variable domain, remainder taken from reference TRBV9 and TRBJ1-2, is DSGVTQTPKHLITATGQRVTLRCSPRSGDLSVYWYQQSLDQGLQFLIQYYNGEERAKGNILERFSAQQFPDLHSELNLSSLELGDSALYFCASSPRQTYGYTFGSGTRLTVV.

The genes are TRBV28 and TRBJ2-7; 9 bases match TRBD1. J gave up 3 bases and V 6 bases, and 9 bases lay outside the gene matches. This CDR3 comprises 15 residues. CDR1 MDHEN and CDR2 SYDVKM come from the germline V gene. DNA for the CDR3: TGTGCCAGCAGCGCAACCGGGACAGGGATCTACGAGCAGTACTTC. Its protein is CASSATGTGIYEQYF.

This clone was recorded once. The chain combines TRBV2 with TRBJ2-2; no definite D call. CDR1 and CDR2 from the germline V gene are SNHLY and FYNNEI. The CDR3 length is 14 residues. V gave up 1 base and J gave up 6 bases, with 9 bases separating them. The DNA of the CDR3 is TGTGCCAGCAGTGAAGTCCCCCGGGCCGGGGAGCTGTTTTTT. Its translation is CASSEVPRAGELFF.